The clone carrying this T cell receptor (beta chain) appeared a few times. The record originates from a study of blood T cells in healthy people across ages. V trimming: 0 bases; J trimming: 0 bases; junction bases outside the gene matches: 5. The CDR3 totals 17 residues. Germline CDR1 and CDR2: LGHNA and YSLEER. The use of a sample-barcoded 5' primer and a J-beta primer mix characterized a second PCR of about 6 to 11 cycles. MiXCR, applied by TCRdb to the 5' RACE reads, yields one record per CDR3 protein. The table has 1 million to 1.2 million distinct CDR3 sequences, under 40% seen once. The sequence was collected from a man younger than 35 in good health. Sequencing input: blood. The chain has TRBV4-3 and TRBJ2-4; 7 positions agree with TRBD2. CDR3 nucleotide sequence: TGCGCCAGCAGCCAAGATTCGGGGGGTCTAGCCAAAAACATTCAGTACTTC. Amino acids: CASSQDSGGLAKNIQYF.